This entry lists 4 T cell receptor beta chains sequenced from one sample in a study of blood T cells in healthy people across ages. For the second PCR, which ran for about 6 to 12 cycles, a sample-barcoded 5' primer and a J-beta primer mix were used. TCRdb re-derived calls from the 5' RACE reads in MiXCR, one entry per CDR3 protein. In the table there are hundreds of thousands of distinct CDR3 sequences, under 35% of which are singletons. Sample: blood. Every receptor here comes from a woman of 80 years or more in good health.

Note on this clonotype: A much bigger clone sits one base away, suggesting this may be a read error. This sequence joins TRBV4-3 and TRBJ1-5; no definite D call. The CDR3 contains 14 residues. V was cut by 1 base and J by 3 bases, with 7 bases left in between. The germline CDR1 and CDR2 sequences are LGHNA and YSLEER. CDR3 region: CASSQVEDNQPQHF. CDR3 bases: TGCGCCAGCAGCCAAGTAGAGGACAATCAGCCCCAGCATTTT.

The sample holds a few counts of this clonotype. This could be a read error, since a much larger clone is one nucleotide away. J is TRBJ2-5 and V is TRBV12-3 or TRBV12-4; D not resolved. The CDR3 sequence is 14 residues long. Trimming shortened V by 5 bases and J by 0 bases, and 10 bases separated the two germline ends. CDR3 residues: CASSRANYQETQYF. CDR3 sequence (DNA): TGTGCCAGCAGTAGGGCCAACTACCAAGAGACCCAGTACTTC.

The sample holds a few counts of this clonotype. V gene TRBV11-2 combines with J gene TRBJ2-2, with no clear D. V gave up 3 bases and J gave up 8 bases, with 10 bases separating them. This CDR3 contains 13 residues. From germline, CDR1 is SGHAT and CDR2 FQNNGV. The CDR3 sequence: CASSFSRRGELFF. CDR3 DNA sequence: TGTGCCAGCAGCTTTTCCAGAAGAGGGGAGCTGTTTTTT. The entire variable domain, with the rest obtained from reference TRBV11-2 and TRBJ2-2, is as follows: EAGVAQSPRYKIIEKRQSVAFWCNPISGHATLYWYQQILGQGPKLLIQFQNNGVVDDSQLPKDRFSAERLKGVDSTLKIQPAKLEDSAVYLCASSFSRRGELFFGEGSRLTVL.

This clonotype occurred a few times. This may arise from a read error, as a much more abundant clone is one base away. The chain employs TRBV15 and TRBJ2-7; TRBD1 is a possible D gene (5 bases). CDR1 and CDR2 from the germline V gene are LNHNV and YYDKDF (reference sequence). The length of the CDR3 is 14 residues. The CDR3 loop is CAASRAGSYYEQYF. The CDR3 nucleotides read TGTGCCGCCAGCAGAGCAGGGTCGTACTACGAGCAGTACTTC.